The rows below give T cell receptor beta chains drawn from one sample of a study of blood T cell repertoires in COVID-19. Some clones are missing from TCRdb's copy, which holds only in-frame ones; the method was immunoSEQ multiplex PCR. The data show some 460,000 clones, with around 89% seen just once and more than 4% held by the top ten. The sequenced sample was peripheral blood. These receptors all come from a woman in her 30s with acute or convalescent COVID-19. Each CDR3 is given with its conserved first and last residue. D genes are given only for firm matches. Not every row has a clone size; where given, it reads once, few, many or a size class.

abundance	j_gene	v_gene	len	d_gene	CDR3aa	CDR3nt
.	TRBJ2-5	TRBV5-1	13	.	CASSLVPEETQYF	TGCGCCAGCAGCTTGGTCCCCGAAGAGACCCAGTACTTC
.	TRBJ2-1	TRBV5-1	20	TRBD1	CASSFSPGGTGGLMQYEQFF	TGCGCCAGCAGCTTTTCTCCAGGAGGGACAGGGGGCTTAATGCAATATGAGCAGTTCTTC
.	TRBJ2-5	TRBV6-2/TRBV6-3	15	.	CASSYDGSLGETQYF	TGTGCCAGCAGTTATGACGGTTCCCTAGGAGAGACCCAGTACTTC
.	TRBJ2-5	TRBV5-1	14	TRBD2	CASSFSGVQETQYF	TGCGCCAGCAGCTTTAGCGGGGTTCAAGAGACCCAGTACTTC
.	TRBJ2-5	TRBV28	15	TRBD2	CASSRSGGGRETQYF	TGTGCCAGCAGCCGTAGCGGGGGGGGTAGGGAGACCCAGTACTTC
.	TRBJ2-7	TRBV7-9	14	.	CASSSPSTPYEQYF	TGTGCCAGCAGCTCCCCTAGTACCCCCTACGAGCAGTACTTC
.	TRBJ2-5	TRBV12-3/TRBV12-4	13	TRBD1	CAGSAGGSETQYF	TGTGCCGGGTCCGCAGGGGGCTCAGAGACCCAGTACTTC
.	TRBJ2-6	TRBV15	17	.	CATTNRQAFSGANVLTF	TGTGCCACTACCAACCGACAGGCCTTCTCTGGGGCCAACGTCCTGACTTTC
.	TRBJ1-4	TRBV28	13	.	CASRGGRMEKLFF	TGTGCCAGCAGGGGGGGTCGTATGGAAAAACTGTTTTTT
.	TRBJ2-5	TRBV5-1	16	TRBD2	CASSWTSGGAGETQYF	TGCGCCAGCAGCTGGACTAGCGGGGGGGCCGGAGAGACCCAGTACTTC
.	TRBJ2-1	TRBV27	13	TRBD1	CASSGQGYNEQFF	TGTGCCAGCAGCGGACAGGGATACAATGAGCAGTTCTTC
.	TRBJ2-7	TRBV6-6	12	TRBD1	CASRDRGDEQYF	TGTGCCAGCAGGGACAGGGGAGACGAGCAGTACTTC
.	TRBJ1-2	TRBV30	12	TRBD1	CARGTEDYGYTF	TGTGCCCGCGGGACAGAAGACTATGGCTACACCTTC
.	TRBJ2-1	TRBV5-1	13	.	CASSSRQYNEQFF	TGCGCCAGCAGCTCTCGACAGTACAATGAGCAGTTCTTC
once	TRBJ1-6	TRBV2	13	.	CASTGTYNSPLHF	TGTGCCAGCACAGGAACGTATAATTCACCCCTCCACTTT
.	TRBJ1-2	TRBV12-5	17	.	CASGLKGQGRRGYGYTF	TGTGCTAGTGGTTTGAAGGGGCAGGGGAGAAGGGGATATGGCTACACCTTC
.	TRBJ2-1	TRBV9	13	TRBD2	CASSGTSGGEQFF	TGTGCCAGCAGCGGGACTAGCGGGGGTGAGCAGTTCTTC
.	TRBJ2-3	TRBV7-9	13	.	CASSVGATDTQYF	TGTGCCAGCAGCGTTGGAGCCACAGATACGCAGTATTTT
.	TRBJ1-1	TRBV6-5	15	.	CASSDLDLLNTEAFF	TGTGCCAGTTCGGACCTGGACTTACTGAACACTGAAGCTTTCTTT
.	TRBJ1-5	TRBV7-9	13	TRBD1	CASSRTGELPQHF	TGTGCCAGCAGCCGGACAGGGGAGTTGCCCCAGCATTTT
.	TRBJ2-3	TRBV4-1	19	.	CASSQDLRRASNALDTQYF	TGCGCCAGCAGCCAAGATCTTCGGCGGGCCTCCAACGCCCTAGATACGCAGTATTTT
.	TRBJ1-2	TRBV10-2	14	.	CASSEPRGGDGYTF	TGCGCCAGCAGTGAGCCAAGGGGCGGAGATGGCTACACCTTC
.	TRBJ2-7	TRBV4-1	15	TRBD2	CASSQVLAGSDEQYF	TGCGCCAGCAGCCAAGTGCTAGCGGGGTCTGACGAGCAGTACTTC
.	TRBJ2-2	TRBV9	16	TRBD1	CASRPPGQGDTGELFF	TGTGCCAGCAGACCACCGGGACAGGGCGACACCGGGGAGCTGTTTTTT
few	TRBJ1-2	TRBV30	14	TRBD1	CAWENRGSRYGYTF	TGTGCCTGGGAAAACAGGGGATCTCGATATGGCTACACCTTC
.	TRBJ2-2	TRBV2	18	TRBD2	CASSEALKGLGGTGELFF	TGTGCCAGCAGTGAAGCGCTCAAGGGACTAGGGGGAACCGGGGAGCTGTTTTTT
.	TRBJ1-2	TRBV11-2	14	.	CASSLARQAGGYTF	TGTGCCAGCAGCTTAGCTCGCCAGGCCGGTGGCTACACCTTC
.	TRBJ2-5	TRBV5-4	17	TRBD2	CASSLDGGLAGEETQYF	TGTGCCAGCAGCTTGGACGGCGGACTAGCGGGGGAAGAGACCCAGTACTTC
.	TRBJ1-5	TRBV6-1	16	.	CASSARDIIGDQPQHF	TGTGCCAGCAGTGCCCGGGACATAATCGGGGATCAGCCCCAGCATTTT
few	TRBJ2-2	TRBV11-3	16	TRBD1	CASSYTGVGYTGELFF	TGTGCCAGCAGCTATACAGGGGTTGGTTACACCGGGGAGCTGTTTTTT
.	TRBJ2-7	TRBV28	15	TRBD2	CASSLTSGGREEQYF	TGTGCCAGCAGTTTAACTAGCGGGGGTAGGGAGGAGCAGTACTTC
once	TRBJ2-7	TRBV28	14	.	CASSRTGLSYEQYF	TGTGCCAGCAGCCGAACCGGGTTGAGCTACGAGCAGTACTTC
.	TRBJ2-1	TRBV27	15	TRBD1	CASRMGTGELNEQFF	TGTGCCAGCAGGATGGGGACAGGGGAGTTGAATGAGCAGTTCTTC
.	TRBJ2-7	TRBV2	14	TRBD1	CASSPHRGQEEQYF	TGTGCCAGCAGCCCCCACAGGGGGCAGGAAGAGCAGTACTTC
few	TRBJ2-3	TRBV7-3	16	TRBD1	CASSRGQGRGTDTQYF	TGTGCCAGCAGCCGAGGACAGGGACGGGGCACAGATACGCAGTATTTT
.	TRBJ2-3	TRBV5-4	14	TRBD2	CASSYTSGTSHPIF	TGTGCCAGCAGCTACACTAGTGGGACTAGTCACCCTATTTTT
.	TRBJ1-5	TRBV9	16	.	CASSTNRVSRNQPQHF	TGTGCCAGCAGTACAAACAGGGTGAGTCGCAATCAGCCCCAGCATTTT
.	TRBJ1-6	TRBV30	13	TRBD1	CAWSADRNSPLHF	TGTGCCTGGAGTGCGGACAGGAATTCACCCCTCCACTTT
.	TRBJ1-1	TRBV7-9	15	.	CASSLAGPGDTEAFF	TGTGCCAGCAGCTTAGCGGGGCCTGGGGACACTGAAGCTTTCTTT
.	TRBJ2-3	TRBV25-1	16	.	CASSEFLSTPLDTQYF	TGTGCCAGCAGTGAGTTCCTGTCTACCCCCCTCGATACGCAGTATTTT
few	TRBJ2-3	TRBV6-5	14	TRBD2	CASTGGLASDTQYF	TGTGCCAGCACCGGCGGACTAGCCTCCGATACGCAGTATTTT
.	TRBJ2-5	TRBV5-8	12	.	CASSLDRETQYF	TGTGCCAGCAGCTTGGATCGGGAGACCCAGTACTTC
.	TRBJ1-6	TRBV30	15	.	CAWSVRSSYNSPLHF	TGTGCCTGGAGTGTACGGAGCTCCTATAATTCACCCCTCCACTTT
.	TRBJ1-2	TRBV28	17	TRBD1	CASSSSASRGTVNGYTF	TGTGCCAGCAGTTCTTCCGCCTCCCGAGGGACAGTAAATGGCTACACCTTC
.	TRBJ1-5	TRBV28	17	TRBD1	CASSWGTGPTIYQPQHF	TGTGCCAGCAGTTGGGGGACAGGGCCCACCATTTATCAGCCCCAGCATTTT
.	TRBJ2-5	TRBV24-1	15	.	CATSDWGGGVETQYF	TGTGCCACCAGTGATTGGGGAGGGGGGGTAGAGACCCAGTACTTC
.	TRBJ1-1	TRBV30	12	.	CAGSRGGSEAFF	TGTGCCGGATCGAGGGGCGGGAGTGAAGCTTTCTTT
.	TRBJ1-1	TRBV5-1	14	.	CASSLLRGNTEAFF	TGCGCCAGCAGCTTGTTAAGGGGTAACACTGAAGCTTTCTTT
.	TRBJ2-2	TRBV6-5	14	TRBD1	CASSSTGDSGELFF	TGTGCCAGCAGTTCGACAGGGGATTCCGGGGAGCTGTTTTTT
.	TRBJ2-7	TRBV6-6	12	.	CASSYSPSEQYF	TGTGCCAGCAGTTACTCCCCTAGCGAGCAGTACTTC
.	TRBJ1-3	TRBV9	17	TRBD1	CASSVEERGLVGNTIYF	TGTGCCAGCAGCGTAGAGGAGAGGGGGCTCGTGGGAAACACCATATATTTT
once	TRBJ1-1	TRBV18	15	TRBD1	CASSVRDSIPTEAFF	TGTGCCAGCTCAGTCAGGGACAGTATACCCACTGAAGCTTTCTTT
.	TRBJ2-3	TRBV7-2	15	TRBD2	CASSPRGDSTDTQYF	TGTGCCAGCAGCCCCCGGGGGGATAGCACAGATACGCAGTATTTT
.	TRBJ2-7	TRBV30	14	TRBD1	CAWNPGTGPNEQYF	TGTGCCTGGAACCCCGGGACAGGGCCTAACGAGCAGTACTTC
.	TRBJ2-1	TRBV3-1/TRBV3-2	13	.	CASSQGLLDEQFF	TGTGCCAGCAGCCAAGGGCTTCTTGATGAGCAGTTCTTC
.	TRBJ1-5	TRBV3-1/TRBV3-2	13	TRBD1	CASSHWTGEPQHF	TGTGCCAGCAGTCACTGGACAGGTGAGCCCCAGCATTTT
once	TRBJ2-7	TRBV5-6	14	TRBD1	CASSNRDRSDEQYF	TGTGCCAGCAGCAACCGGGACAGGTCAGACGAGCAGTACTTC
.	TRBJ1-5	TRBV5-1	14	.	CASSSGAAGQPQHF	TGCGCCAGCAGCTCTGGGGCCGCGGGACAGCCCCAGCATTTT
.	TRBJ1-6	TRBV7-9	14	.	CASSPPAEYSPLHF	TGTGCCAGCAGCCCCCCAGCGGAGTATTCACCCCTCCACTTT
.	TRBJ2-5	TRBV9	15	.	CASSHGQTPQETQYF	TGTGCCAGCAGCCACGGACAGACCCCACAAGAGACCCAGTACTTC